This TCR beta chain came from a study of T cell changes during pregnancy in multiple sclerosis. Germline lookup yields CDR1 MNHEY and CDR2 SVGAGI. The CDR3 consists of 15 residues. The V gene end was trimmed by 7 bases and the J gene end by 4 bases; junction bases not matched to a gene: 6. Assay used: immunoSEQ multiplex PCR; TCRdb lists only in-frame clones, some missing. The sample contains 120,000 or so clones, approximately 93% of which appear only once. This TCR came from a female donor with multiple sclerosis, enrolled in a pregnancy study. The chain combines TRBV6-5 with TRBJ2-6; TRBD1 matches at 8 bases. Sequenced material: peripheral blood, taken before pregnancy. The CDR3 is CASTQGALGANVLTF. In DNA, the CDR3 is TGTGCCAGCACCCAGGGGGCGCTAGGGGCCAACGTCCTGACTTTC.